The 13 T cell receptor beta chains listed next were all sequenced from one sample in a study of blood T cell repertoires in COVID-19. The data were produced by immunoSEQ multiplex PCR, yet TCRdb's version contains in-frame clones alone and is incomplete. The sample contains fewer than 150,000 clones, more than 75% of which appear only once. The sample was peripheral blood. The receptors stem from a woman aged 40 to 50 with acute or convalescent COVID-19.

The V and J genes are TRBV9 and TRBJ2-2, with D possibly matching TRBD1 (5 bases). Trimming removed 0 bases from V and 8 bases from J, with 11 bases in between. The CDR3 is 14 amino acids. Germline V CDR1 and CDR2: SGDLS, YYNGEE. Here the CDR3 reads CASSVARVAGELFF. The CDR3 nucleotides read TGTGCCAGCAGCGTAGCCAGGGTGGCGGGGGAGCTGTTTTTT. Based on the CDR3 plus reference TRBV9 and TRBJ2-2, the full variable domain is DSGVTQTPKHLITATGQRVTLRCSPRSGDLSVYWYQQSLDQGLQFLIQYYNGEERAKGNILERFSAQQFPDLHSELNLSSLELGDSALYFCASSVARVAGELFFGEGSRLTVL.

The sample holds a few counts of this clone. The chain is built from TRBV12-5 and TRBJ1-5, with TRBD1 matching over 8 bases. Per germline, CDR1 LGHNT and CDR2 FRNRAP. The CDR3 runs to 19 residues. With V trimmed by 7 bases and J by 1 base, 18 bases remained unmatched. CDR3 residues: CASALPPGQALRSNQPQHF. The DNA for the CDR3 is TGTGCTAGTGCCCTCCCCCCGGGACAGGCCCTTCGAAGCAATCAGCCCCAGCATTTT.

CDR3 sequence: CASSRDRGSGYTF. CDR3 nucleotide sequence: TGTGCCAGCAGCCGAGACAGGGGATCTGGCTACACCTTC. This chain joins TRBV12-3 or TRBV12-4 and TRBJ1-2; TRBD1 agrees at 8 bases. The trim removed 6 bases at V and 7 bases at J, leaving 7 bases unmatched. The CDR3 is 13 residues long.

This rearrangement joins TRBV9 to TRBJ1-4; TRBD1 agrees at 7 bases. The V gene's germline CDR1 is SGDLS and CDR2 YYNGEE. V lost 0 bases to trimming and J lost 5 bases; unmatched junction nucleotides: 7. This CDR3 contains 16 residues. Here the CDR3 DNA reads TGTGCCAGCAGCGTAGGGGGACAGAGTAAAAATGAAAAACTGTTTTTT. It yields the protein CASSVGGQSKNEKLFF.

The rearrangement joins TRBV6-4 to TRBJ2-4, with 9 bases that match TRBD1. The CDR3 covers 14 residues. The germline CDR1 and CDR2 sequences are MRHNA and SNTAGT. The V gene end was trimmed by 11 bases and the J gene end by 0 bases; junction bases not matched to a gene: 5. The CDR3 loop is CAGDRDGAKNIQYF. CDR3 nucleotides: TGTGCCGGGGACAGGGACGGAGCCAAAAACATTCAGTACTTC.

The chain couples TRBV15 to TRBJ2-3, with TRBD1 identical over 8 bases. The V gene end was trimmed by 0 bases and the J gene end by 1 base; junction bases not matched to a gene: 6. The CDR3 sequence is 17 residues long. Germline CDR1 LNHNV, CDR2 YYDKDF (reference sequence). The CDR3 spells CATSRDRTGTGTDTQYF. CDR3 nucleotides: TGTGCCACCAGCAGAGATCGGACAGGGACTGGCACAGATACGCAGTATTTT.

The J gene is TRBJ1-2, the V gene TRBV5-6; D is uncertain. Trimming removed 4 bases from V and 7 bases from J, with 17 bases in between. Germline CDR1 reads SGHDT; CDR2 reads YYEEEE. The CDR3 loop spans 14 amino acids. The CDR3 DNA is TGTGCCAGCAGCCCCCTGCCTCGTCTGAGTGGCTACACCTTC. This sequence encodes CASSPLPRLSGYTF.

The rearrangement joins TRBV12-3 or TRBV12-4 to TRBJ1-3, with D unclear. Trimming removed 6 bases at V and 3 bases at J, with 9 bases between. The CDR3 covers 13 residues. CDR3 DNA: TGTGCCAGCAGACTGGGCAGTGGAAACACCATATATTTT. Amino acids: CASRLGSGNTIYF.

Written as DNA, the CDR3 is TGTGCCAGCAGCCTTACTTGGGGACTCGCAGACGAGCAGTACTTC. Translating gives CASSLTWGLADEQYF. The chain is built from TRBV5-6 and TRBJ2-7, with D possibly TRBD2 on 6 matching bases. Germline lookup yields CDR1 SGHDT and CDR2 YYEEEE. The CDR3 has 15 amino acids. Deletions cut 4 bases from V and 5 bases from J, with 19 bases between.

The rearrangement links TRBV18 to TRBJ2-5, with D perhaps TRBD2 (5 bases). Trimming took off 5 bases at V and 3 bases at J, with 10 bases between the two ends. The CDR3 length is 13 residues. CDR1 KGHSH and CDR2 LQKENI come from the germline V gene. CDR3 sequence: CASSSYGEETQYF. The CDR3 DNA reads TGTGCCAGCTCATCGTACGGGGAAGAGACCCAGTACTTC.

V gene TRBV27 combines with J gene TRBJ1-1; 12 bases line up with TRBD1. The V gene's germline CDR1 is MNHEY and CDR2 SMNVEV (reference sequence). The V segment lost 1 base and the J segment 4 bases; nucleotides outside the gene matches: 4. The CDR3 loop spans 16 amino acids. The CDR3 reads CASSLLGQGAFTEAFF. The DNA for the CDR3 is TGTGCCAGCAGTTTATTGGGACAGGGGGCATTCACTGAAGCTTTCTTT.

This chain uses TRBV7-2 with TRBJ2-7; a possible D gene is TRBD1 (5 bases). Germline loops: CDR1 SGHTA, CDR2 FQGNSA. The CDR3 is 13 residues long. The V gene lost 1 base and the J gene lost 4 bases, with 8 bases spanning the gap. In nucleotides, the CDR3 is TGTGCCAGCAGCTTAGAAGGGGTTTACGAGCAGTACTTC. This encodes CASSLEGVYEQYF.

DNA for the CDR3: TGTGCCACCCGCCGGGACAGTAACACATTGGCTTTCTTT. Translation gives CATRRDSNTLAFF. J is TRBJ1-1 and V is TRBV24-1; 7 bases are shared with TRBD1. The CDR3 spans 13 residues. The trim removed 9 bases at V and 11 bases at J, leaving 14 bases unmatched. CDR1 KGHDR and CDR2 SFDVKD come from the germline V gene.